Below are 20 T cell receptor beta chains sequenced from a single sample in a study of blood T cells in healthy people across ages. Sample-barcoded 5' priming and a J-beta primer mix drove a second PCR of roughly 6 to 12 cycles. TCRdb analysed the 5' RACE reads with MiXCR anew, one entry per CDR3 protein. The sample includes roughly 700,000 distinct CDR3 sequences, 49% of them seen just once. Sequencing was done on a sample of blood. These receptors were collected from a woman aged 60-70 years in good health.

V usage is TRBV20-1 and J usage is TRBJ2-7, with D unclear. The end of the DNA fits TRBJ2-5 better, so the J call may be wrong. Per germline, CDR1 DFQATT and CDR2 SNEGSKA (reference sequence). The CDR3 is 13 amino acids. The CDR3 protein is CSARTRLSETQYF. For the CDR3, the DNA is TGCAGTGCTAGGACCAGGTTGTCAGAGACCCAGTACTTC.

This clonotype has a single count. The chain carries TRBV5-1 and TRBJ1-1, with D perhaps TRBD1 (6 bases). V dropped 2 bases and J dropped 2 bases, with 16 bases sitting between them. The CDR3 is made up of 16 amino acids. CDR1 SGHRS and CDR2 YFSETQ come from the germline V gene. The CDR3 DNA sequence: TGCGCCAGCAGCTTTACAGGGCCCCTAAAAAACACTGAAGCTTTCTTT. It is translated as CASSFTGPLKNTEAFF.

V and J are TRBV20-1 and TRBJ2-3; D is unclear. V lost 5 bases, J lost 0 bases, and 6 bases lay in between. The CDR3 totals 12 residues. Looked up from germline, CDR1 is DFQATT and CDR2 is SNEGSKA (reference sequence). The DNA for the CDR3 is TGCAGTGCTGAGAGCAGCACAGATACGCAGTATTTT. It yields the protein CSAESSTDTQYF.

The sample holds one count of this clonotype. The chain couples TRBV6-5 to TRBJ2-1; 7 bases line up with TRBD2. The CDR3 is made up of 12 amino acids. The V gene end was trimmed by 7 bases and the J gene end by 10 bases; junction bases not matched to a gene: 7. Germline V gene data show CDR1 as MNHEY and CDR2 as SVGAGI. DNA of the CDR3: TGTGCCAGCACCACTACAGCGGGAGAGCAGTTCTTC. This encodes CASTTTAGEQFF.

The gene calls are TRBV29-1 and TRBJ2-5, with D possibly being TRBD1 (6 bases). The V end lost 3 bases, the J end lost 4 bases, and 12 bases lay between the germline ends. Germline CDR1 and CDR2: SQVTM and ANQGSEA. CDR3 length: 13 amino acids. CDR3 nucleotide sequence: TGCAGCGTTGACCAGGGGATGGGAGAGACCCAGTACTTC. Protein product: CSVDQGMGETQYF.

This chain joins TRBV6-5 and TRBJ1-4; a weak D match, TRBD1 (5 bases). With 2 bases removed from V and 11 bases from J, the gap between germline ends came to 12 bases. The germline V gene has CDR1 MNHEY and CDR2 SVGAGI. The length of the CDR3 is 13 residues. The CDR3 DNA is TGTGCCAGCAGTTACGAGGGGTTGGGGAAACTGTTTTTT. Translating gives CASSYEGLGKLFF.

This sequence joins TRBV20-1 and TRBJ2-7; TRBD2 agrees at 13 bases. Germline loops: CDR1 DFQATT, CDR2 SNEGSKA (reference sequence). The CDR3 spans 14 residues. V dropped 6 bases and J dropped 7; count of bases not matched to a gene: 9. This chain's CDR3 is CSAKLPGLAGEQYF. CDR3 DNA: TGCAGTGCCAAACTACCGGGACTAGCGGGAGAGCAGTACTTC.

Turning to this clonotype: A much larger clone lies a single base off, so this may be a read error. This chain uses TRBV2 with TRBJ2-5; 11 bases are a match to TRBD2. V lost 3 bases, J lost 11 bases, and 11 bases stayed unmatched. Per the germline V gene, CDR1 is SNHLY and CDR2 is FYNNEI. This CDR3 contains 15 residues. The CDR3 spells CASSDMTSGTYEQYF. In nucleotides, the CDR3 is TGTGCCAGCAGTGATATGACTAGCGGGACGTATGAGCAGTACTTC.

The chain's CDR3 is CASSLWDGRATEAFF. The CDR3 DNA follows: TGCGCCAGCAGCTTGTGGGACGGGCGGGCGACTGAAGCTTTCTTT. This chain connects TRBV5-1 to TRBJ1-1; the D gene is possibly TRBD1 (5 bases). Germline values: CDR1 SGHRS, CDR2 YFSETQ. This CDR3 has 15 amino acids. Trimming took 1 base from V and 5 from J, leaving 15 bases between them.

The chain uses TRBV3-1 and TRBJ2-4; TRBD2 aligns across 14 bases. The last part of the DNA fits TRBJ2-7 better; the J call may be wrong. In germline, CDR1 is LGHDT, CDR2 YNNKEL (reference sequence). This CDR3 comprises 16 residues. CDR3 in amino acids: CASSQVTSGRGYEQYF. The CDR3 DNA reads TGTGCCAGCAGCCAGGTGACTAGCGGGAGGGGCTACGAGCAGTACTTC.

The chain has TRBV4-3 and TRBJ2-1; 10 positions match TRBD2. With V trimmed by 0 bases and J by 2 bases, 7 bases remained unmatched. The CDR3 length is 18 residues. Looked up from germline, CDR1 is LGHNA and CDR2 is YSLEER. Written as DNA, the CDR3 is TGCGCCAGCAGCCAAGATGTAGCGGGAGGCACTACCTACAATGAGCAGTTCTTC. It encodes CASSQDVAGGTTYNEQFF.

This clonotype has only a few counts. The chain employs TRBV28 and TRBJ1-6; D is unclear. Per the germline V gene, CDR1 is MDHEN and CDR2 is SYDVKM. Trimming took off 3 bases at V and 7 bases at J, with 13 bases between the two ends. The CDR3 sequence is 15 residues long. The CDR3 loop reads CASSLRTTINSPLHF. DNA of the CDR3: TGTGCCAGCAGTTTGCGCACCACTATAAATTCACCCCTCCACTTT.

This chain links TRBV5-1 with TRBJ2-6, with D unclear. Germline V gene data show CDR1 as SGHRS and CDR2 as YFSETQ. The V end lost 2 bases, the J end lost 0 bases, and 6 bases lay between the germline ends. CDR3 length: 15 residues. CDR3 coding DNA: TGCGCCAGCAGCTTACAGCCCTCTGGGGCCAACGTCCTGACTTTC. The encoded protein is CASSLQPSGANVLTF.

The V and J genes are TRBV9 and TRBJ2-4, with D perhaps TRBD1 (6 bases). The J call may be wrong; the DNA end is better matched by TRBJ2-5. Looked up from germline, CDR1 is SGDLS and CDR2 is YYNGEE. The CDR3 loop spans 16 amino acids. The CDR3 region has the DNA TGTGCCAGCAGCCCCACAGGGTTCGGAACTCAAGAGACCCAGTACTTC. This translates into CASSPTGFGTQETQYF.

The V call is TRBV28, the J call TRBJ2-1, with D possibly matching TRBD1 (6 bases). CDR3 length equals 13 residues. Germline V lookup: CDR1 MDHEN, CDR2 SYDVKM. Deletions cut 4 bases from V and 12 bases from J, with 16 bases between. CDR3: CASSSRRTQGQFF. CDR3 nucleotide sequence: TGTGCCAGCAGTTCACGGCGGACACAGGGGCAGTTCTTC. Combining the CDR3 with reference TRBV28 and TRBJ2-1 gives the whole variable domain DVKVTQSSRYLVKRTGEKVFLECVQDMDHENMFWYRQDPGLGLRLIYFSYDVKMKEKGDIPEGYSVSREKKERFSLILESASTNQTSMYLCASSSRRTQGQFFGPGTRLTVL.

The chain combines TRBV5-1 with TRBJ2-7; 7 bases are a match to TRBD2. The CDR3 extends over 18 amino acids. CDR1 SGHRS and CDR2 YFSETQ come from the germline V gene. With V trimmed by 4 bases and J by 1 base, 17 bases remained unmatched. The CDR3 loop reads CASSLEWGRREKSYEQYF. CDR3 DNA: TGCGCCAGCAGCCTGGAATGGGGCCGGCGGGAGAAGTCCTACGAGCAGTACTTC.

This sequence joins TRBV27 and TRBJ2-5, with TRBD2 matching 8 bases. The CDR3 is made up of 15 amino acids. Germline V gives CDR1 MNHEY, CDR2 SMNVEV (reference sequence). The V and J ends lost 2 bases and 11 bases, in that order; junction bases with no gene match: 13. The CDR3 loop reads CASSLHREGSLEQYF. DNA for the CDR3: TGTGCCAGCAGTTTACACCGGGAGGGTTCTTTGGAGCAGTACTTC.

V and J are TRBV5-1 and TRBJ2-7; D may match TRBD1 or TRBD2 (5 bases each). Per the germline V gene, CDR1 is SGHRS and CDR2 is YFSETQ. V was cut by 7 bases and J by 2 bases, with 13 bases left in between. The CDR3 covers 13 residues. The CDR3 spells CASGTFGTYEQYF. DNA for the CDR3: TGCGCCAGCGGGACCTTCGGGACCTACGAGCAGTACTTC.

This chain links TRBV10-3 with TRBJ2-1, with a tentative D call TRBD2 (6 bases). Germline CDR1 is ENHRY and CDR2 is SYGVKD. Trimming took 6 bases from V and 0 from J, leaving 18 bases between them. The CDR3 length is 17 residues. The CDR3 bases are TGTGCCATCAGACAGAAGGGAGGCGGAAGCTCCTACAATGAGCAGTTCTTC. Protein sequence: CAIRQKGGGSSYNEQFF.

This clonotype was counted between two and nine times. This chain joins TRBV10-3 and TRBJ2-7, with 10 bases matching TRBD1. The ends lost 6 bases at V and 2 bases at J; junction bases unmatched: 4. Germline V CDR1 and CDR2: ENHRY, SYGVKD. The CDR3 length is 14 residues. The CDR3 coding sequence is TGTGCCATCAGATTCGGGACAGGGGCCTACGAGCAGTACTTC. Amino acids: CAIRFGTGAYEQYF.